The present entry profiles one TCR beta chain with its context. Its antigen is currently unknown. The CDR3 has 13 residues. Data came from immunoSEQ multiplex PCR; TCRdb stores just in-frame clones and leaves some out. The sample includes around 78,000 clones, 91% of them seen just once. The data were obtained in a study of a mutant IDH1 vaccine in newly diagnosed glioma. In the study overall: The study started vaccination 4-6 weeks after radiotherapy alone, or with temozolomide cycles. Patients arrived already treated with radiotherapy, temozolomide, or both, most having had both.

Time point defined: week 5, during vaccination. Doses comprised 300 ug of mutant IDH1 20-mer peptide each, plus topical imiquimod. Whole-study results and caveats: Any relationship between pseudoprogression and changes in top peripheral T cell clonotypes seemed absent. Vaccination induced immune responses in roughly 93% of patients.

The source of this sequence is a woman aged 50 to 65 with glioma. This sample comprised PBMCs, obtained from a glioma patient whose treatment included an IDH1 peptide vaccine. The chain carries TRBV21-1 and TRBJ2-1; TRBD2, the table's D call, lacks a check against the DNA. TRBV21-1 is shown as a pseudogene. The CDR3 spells CASSTTSNNEQFF. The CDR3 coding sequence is TGTGCCAGCAGCACGACTAGCAACAATGAGCAGTTCTTC.